This T cell receptor beta chain was identified in a study of blood T cell repertoires in COVID-19 (dated by TCRdb to the early 2020s). As for the study more broadly: The collaborator samples originated in the United States, Italy and Spain and spanned the acute and convalescent phases of COVID-19. The prospective study material was composed of cDNA or gDNA derived from T cells, B-cell-depleted T cells, or PBMCs. The dataset comprised deeply sampled blood TCRbeta repertoires from subjects exposed to, actively infected with, or recovered from COVID-19. The repertoires were made available in a free public database intended to serve as a resource for research on the immune response to SARS-CoV-2. Samples were obtained from the ongoing ImmuneRACE study (first 160 participants) and from 1,200 or so subjects provided by 6 global collaborators. A de-identified subject ID, COVID-19 status, age in years and sex were almost always included in the sample metadata. Where available, HLA class I and class II types were taken from metadata supplied by the sample provider and were not determined by assay-based typing.

Enrolling through a virtual design, the prospective study's participants ranged in age from roughly 18 to 100 years and lived across roughly 24 United States geographic areas. To assign participants to cohorts, the prospective study relied on clinical history that participants themselves reported in a screening survey and a study questionnaire. Exposed participants were defined as having been in contact with someone with a PCR-confirmed or clinician-diagnosed COVID-19 case within 2 weeks of study entry. Each participant in the prospective study had whole blood, serum and a nasopharyngeal or oropharyngeal swab collected by mobile phlebotomists. Additional blood draws and questionnaires over an approximately 2-month period could optionally be provided by prospective study participants. Before DNA extraction, prospective study blood samples were shipped either frozen or at room temperature. CDR1 SGHRS and CDR2 YFSETQ are derived from the germline V gene. Trimming costs V 1 base and J 7 bases, and their ends lie 8 bases apart. Measured from the cysteine to the phenylalanine, the CDR3 is 12 residues long. Only the CDR3 DNA is retained, 36 bases long and in frame from the first base.

TCRbeta CDR3 regions were amplified from genomic DNA by means of the immunoSEQ Assay, a bias-controlled multiplex PCR. The original pipeline was this. The number of nucleated cells in each sample was estimated by amplification of reference gene primers within the assay. To quantify the absolute abundance of each unique TCRbeta CDR3 rearrangement, sequence reads were collapsed and filtered. For each sample, productive Simpson clonality was calculated as the square root of Simpson's diversity index across productive rearrangements. Held by TCRdb, this immuneACCESS table contains in-frame sequences only and omits some clones. Under half of the omission traces to an unresolved V gene where checked; the cause of the rest is unknown. V and J calls and clone size come straight from that table; D and trimming were deduced from the DNA. Across this sample there are roughly 200,000 clones, with around 84% seen only once. Clones ranked in the top ten supply under 4% of the sample.

A word on this clone: Its antigen has not been determined. One base away there is no much larger clone; base qualities are not given.

The full study reports these points: The quantity of clinical and demographic metadata differed by source and by participant and was supplied without curation.

The sample was PBMCs or T cells enriched from blood (not recorded which). This receptor was identified in a woman aged 30 to 39 who had been exposed to COVID-19. The rearrangement combines TRBV5-1 with TRBJ1-1, with no D gene named confidently. The nucleotide sequence is TGCGCCAGCAGCTTGTTTGGAGATGAAGCTTTCTTT. Translated, this gives CASSLFGDEAFF.